These 18 T cell receptor beta chains share one sample of origin, sequenced in a study of T cell repertoires in cytomegalovirus infection. Each CDR3 protein gets one entry after TCRdb re-called the reads with MiXCR. The sample yields roughly 280,000 distinct CDR3 sequences, about an eighth seen once. The sample consisted of PBMCs. These receptors came from a human donor in good health (CMV status not recorded). Some clones in this sample may be carry-over from other donors' samples.

This clonotype was recorded many times. The genes are TRBV7-9 and TRBJ2-2; D not resolved. Looked up from germline, CDR1 is SEHNR and CDR2 is FQNEAQ (reference sequence). There are 15 residues in the CDR3. Trimming shortened V by 1 base and J by 2 bases, and 8 bases separated the two germline ends. The CDR3 bases are TGTGCCAGCAGCTTAGTGGGCCGAAACACCGGGGAGCTGTTTTTT. Its protein is CASSLVGRNTGELFF.

V gene TRBV5-5 combines with J gene TRBJ1-6; D might be TRBD1 (5 bases). CDR1 is SGHKS and CDR2 is YYEKEE in the germline V gene (reference sequence). CDR3 length equals 20 residues. V was clipped by 2 bases and J by 0 bases, with 21 bases between them. In nucleotides, the CDR3 is TGTGCCAGCAGCTTCGGGACCGCAATGCCTGGAAGCTCCTATAATTCACCCCTCCACTTT. Protein sequence: CASSFGTAMPGSSYNSPLHF.

This clonotype was seen more than once but under ten times. The rearrangement links TRBV29-1 to TRBJ2-2, with D unresolved. V lost 4 bases and J lost 4, with 13 bases in between. The CDR3 loop spans 14 amino acids. Germline V gives CDR1 SQVTM, CDR2 ANQGSEA. The CDR3 reads CSVGASKFTGELFF. In nucleotides, the CDR3 is TGCAGCGTTGGGGCTAGTAAGTTCACCGGGGAGCTGTTTTTT.

This clonotype has just a few counts. The CDR3 bases are TGCAGCGCTGAGAGGGGAAGTGGCTACACCTTC. Its protein product is CSAERGSGYTF. This chain links TRBV29-1 with TRBJ1-2; TRBD1 might be the D (5 bases). Germline assignment: CDR1 SQVTM and CDR2 ANQGSEA. V shed 7 bases and J shed 7 bases, with 13 bases lying between them. This CDR3 contains 11 residues.

This clonotype was detected many times. The gene calls are TRBV28 and TRBJ2-1; tentative D call: TRBD1 (6 bases). CDR3 length: 15 residues. V was pared by 6 bases and J by 2 bases, with 14 bases between. Germline V CDR1 and CDR2: MDHEN, SYDVKM. The CDR3 nucleotides are TGTGCCAGCAGATGGACAGTTGAGCCCTACAATGAGCAGTTCTTC. Its protein product is CASRWTVEPYNEQFF.

This clonotype has a single count. CDR3 coding DNA: TGTGCCAGCAGGGGGGGTACCGGTGAAAAACTGTTTTTT. It encodes CASRGGTGEKLFF. The chain couples TRBV2 to TRBJ1-4, with D perhaps matching TRBD1 (5 bases). The germline V and J ends were trimmed by 6 bases and 7 bases, with 12 bases remaining between them. Germline CDR1 is SNHLY and CDR2 is FYNNEI. The length of the CDR3 is 13 residues. The full variable domain, with the rest looked up from reference TRBV2 and TRBJ1-4, is EPEVTQTPSHQVTQMGQEVILRCVPISNHLYFYWYRQILGQKVEFLVSFYNNEISEKSEIFDDQFSVERPDGSNFTLKIRSTKLEDSAMYFCASRGGTGEKLFFGSGTQLSVL.

For this clonotype: This sequence may be a read error, since a much larger clone differs from it by one base. Without the conserved terminal phenylalanine or tryptophan, this CDR3 likely stems from a read error. V usage is TRBV7-9 and J usage is TRBJ2-1; 10 bases are a match to TRBD2. V lost 3 bases to trimming and J lost 6 bases; unmatched junction nucleotides: 8. There are 16 residues in the CDR3. Germline CDR1 and CDR2: SEHNR and FQNEAQ (reference sequence). The CDR3 DNA is TGTGCCAGCAGCTTCTTAGCGGGAGGTTACAGCAATGAGCAGTTCTCC. The encoded protein is CASSFLAGGYSNEQFS.

This clonotype was seen ten or more times. J is TRBJ1-2 and V is TRBV7-2; 7 bases map to TRBD1. Per the germline V gene, CDR1 is SGHTA and CDR2 is FQGNSA. CDR3 length: 14 amino acids. Trimming cost V 4 bases and J 4 bases; bases outside gene matches: 6. CDR3 bases: TGTGCCAGCAGCTGGGGACAGAACTCCTATGGCTACACCTTC. Translated, it gives CASSWGQNSYGYTF.

V gene TRBV20-1 combines with J gene TRBJ2-1; 16 positions agree with TRBD2. With 6 bases clipped from V and 4 bases from J, the junction kept 15 bases outside the gene matches. The CDR3 consists of 19 residues. Looked up from germline, CDR1 is DFQATT and CDR2 is SNEGSKA (reference sequence). The CDR3 reads CSAIAGTSGRAASYNEQFF. For the CDR3, the DNA is TGCAGTGCCATAGCCGGGACTAGCGGGAGGGCCGCTTCATACAATGAGCAGTTCTTC.

The gene calls are TRBV20-1 and TRBJ2-7; 15 bases fit TRBD2. The CDR3 runs to 18 residues. The germline CDR1 and CDR2 sequences are DFQATT and SNEGSKA (reference sequence). Unmatched junction bases numbered 16, after V lost 6 bases and J lost 4 bases. CDR3: CSAHPAGTSGRSKYEQYF. In DNA form, the CDR3 reads TGCAGTGCCCACCCCGCCGGGACTAGCGGGAGGAGTAAGTACGAGCAGTACTTC.

This rearrangement joins TRBV4-3 to TRBJ2-2; tentatively, D is TRBD1 (5 bases). Germline V gene sequence: CDR1 LGHNA, CDR2 YSLEER. V was shortened by 2 bases and J by 3 bases, with 10 bases between the two germline ends. The CDR3 runs 15 residues. In DNA form, the CDR3 reads TGCGCCAGCAGCCAATCAGGGCTTGACACCGGGGAGCTGTTTTTT. Encoded protein: CASSQSGLDTGELFF.

This chain connects TRBV20-1 to TRBJ1-1; tentative D call: TRBD1 (6 bases). Per germline, CDR1 DFQATT and CDR2 SNEGSKA (reference sequence). Deletions cut 0 bases from V and 1 base from J, with 9 bases between. There are 14 residues in the CDR3. CDR3 amino acids: CSARDMTGNTEAFF. The CDR3 nucleotides read TGCAGTGCTAGAGACATGACAGGGAACACTGAAGCTTTCTTT.

The chain has TRBV5-6 and TRBJ1-6, with TRBD1 matching 7 bases. The germline CDR1 and CDR2 sequences are SGHDT and YYEEEE. Trimming removed 4 bases from V and 0 bases from J; junction bases left unmatched: 7. This CDR3 is 17 amino acids long. In DNA form, the CDR3 reads TGTGCCAGCAGCAAGGGACAGACAAACTCCTATAATTCACCCCTCCACTTT. It translates to CASSKGQTNSYNSPLHF.

The table lists this clonotype with many counts. V gene TRBV7-2 combines with J gene TRBJ2-7, with a weak D call TRBD2 (6 bases). Trimming pared 2 bases from V and 7 bases from J, leaving 12 bases between. This CDR3 has 13 residues. CDR1 SGHTA and CDR2 FQGNSA come from the germline V gene. CDR3 nucleotides: TGTGCCAGCAGCTTACTACGGGGAGGAGAGCAGTACTTC. This codes for CASSLLRGGEQYF.

The chain links TRBV20-1 to TRBJ1-5; weak D call: TRBD1 (6 bases). This CDR3 comprises 14 residues. Germline-derived CDR1 and CDR2 are DFQATT and SNEGSKA (reference sequence). V was clipped by 0 bases and J by 6 bases, with 12 bases between them. The CDR3 nucleotides are TGCAGTGCTAGAGACAGGGGTGCGAGTCAGCCCCAGCATTTT. This translates into CSARDRGASQPQHF.

This clonotype was recorded many times. V is TRBV27 and J is TRBJ1-1; a weak D match, TRBD1 (6 bases). The CDR3 loop spans 13 amino acids. Germline V gene lookup returns CDR1 MNHEY and CDR2 SMNVEV (reference sequence). V lost 4 bases to trimming and J lost 8 bases, with 14 bases between them. The CDR3 coding sequence is TGTGCCAGCAGTTCCCAAGGGGGGATGGAAGCTTTCTTT. Protein: CASSSQGGMEAFF.

Ten or more counts support this clonotype. The chain couples TRBV7-9 to TRBJ2-3; possible D gene TRBD2, 5 bases. The ends were cut back, 7 bases at V and 5 bases at J, with 19 bases in the middle. The CDR3 totals 15 residues. The germline V gene has CDR1 SEHNR and CDR2 FQNEAQ (reference sequence). The CDR3 sequence: CASTRERGKKDTQYF. The CDR3 DNA sequence: TGTGCCAGCACCCGGGAACGAGGGAAAAAAGATACGCAGTATTTT. Based on the CDR3 plus reference TRBV7-9 and TRBJ2-3, the full variable domain is DTGVSQNPRHKITKRGQNVTFRCDPISEHNRLYWYRQTLGQGPEFLTYFQNEAQLEKSRLLSDRFSAERPKGSFSTLEIQRTEQGDSAMYLCASTRERGKKDTQYFGPGTRLTVL.

This clonotype has at least ten counts. This chain connects TRBV27 to TRBJ2-1; 12 bases are shared with TRBD1. The length of the CDR3 is 16 residues. The germline CDR1 and CDR2 sequences are MNHEY and SMNVEV (reference sequence). V dropped 5 bases and J dropped 4; count of bases not matched to a gene: 6. The CDR3 DNA follows: TGTGCCAGCAGTCCCAGGGACAGGGGGCTATACAATGAGCAGTTCTTC. Translated, it gives CASSPRDRGLYNEQFF.